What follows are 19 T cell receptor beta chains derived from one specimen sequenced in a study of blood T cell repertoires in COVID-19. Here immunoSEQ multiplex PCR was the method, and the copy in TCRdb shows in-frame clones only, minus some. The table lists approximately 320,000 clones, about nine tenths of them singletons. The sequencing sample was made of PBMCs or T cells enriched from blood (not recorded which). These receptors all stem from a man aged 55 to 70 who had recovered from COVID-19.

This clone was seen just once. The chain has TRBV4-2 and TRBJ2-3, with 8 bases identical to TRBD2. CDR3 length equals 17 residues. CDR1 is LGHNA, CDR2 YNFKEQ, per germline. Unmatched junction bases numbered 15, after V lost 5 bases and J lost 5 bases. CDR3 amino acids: CASSLKGGLDGRDTQYF. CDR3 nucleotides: TGTGCCAGCAGCTTAAAGGGGGGACTAGATGGGAGAGATACGCAGTATTTT.

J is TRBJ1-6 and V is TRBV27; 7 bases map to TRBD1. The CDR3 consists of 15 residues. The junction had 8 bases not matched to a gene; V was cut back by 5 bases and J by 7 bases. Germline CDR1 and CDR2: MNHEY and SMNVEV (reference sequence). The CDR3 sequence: CASSPPAGGNSPLHF. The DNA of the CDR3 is TGTGCCAGCAGTCCCCCGGCAGGGGGAAATTCACCCCTCCACTTT.

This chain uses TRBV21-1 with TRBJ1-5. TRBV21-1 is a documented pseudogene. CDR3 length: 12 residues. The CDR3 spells CASSNFDQPQHF. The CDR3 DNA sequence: TGTGCCAGCAGCAATTTCGATCAGCCCCAGCATTTT.

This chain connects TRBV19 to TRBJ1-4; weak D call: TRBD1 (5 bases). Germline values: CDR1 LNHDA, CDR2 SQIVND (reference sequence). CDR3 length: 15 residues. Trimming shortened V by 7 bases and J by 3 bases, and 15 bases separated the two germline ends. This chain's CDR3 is CASTSRGAPNEKLFF. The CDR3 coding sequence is TGTGCCAGTACCTCGCGCGGGGCACCTAATGAAAAACTGTTTTTT.

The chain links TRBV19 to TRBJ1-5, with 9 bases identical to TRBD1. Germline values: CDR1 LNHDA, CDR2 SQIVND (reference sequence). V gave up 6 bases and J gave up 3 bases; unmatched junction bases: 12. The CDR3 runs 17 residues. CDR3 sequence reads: CASSWETGGIANQPQHF. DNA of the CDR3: TGTGCCAGTAGCTGGGAGACAGGGGGAATCGCCAATCAGCCCCAGCATTTT.

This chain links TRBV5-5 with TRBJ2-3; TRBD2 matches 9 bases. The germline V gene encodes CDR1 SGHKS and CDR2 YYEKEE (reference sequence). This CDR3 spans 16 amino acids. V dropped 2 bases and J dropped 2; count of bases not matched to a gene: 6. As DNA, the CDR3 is TGTGCCAGCAGCTTCGGGACTAGCCACCACACAGATACGCAGTATTTT. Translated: CASSFGTSHHTDTQYF. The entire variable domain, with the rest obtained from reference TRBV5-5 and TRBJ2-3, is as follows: DAGVTQSPTHLIKTRGQQVTLRCSPISGHKSVSWYQQVLGQGPQFIFQYYEKEERGRGNFPDRFSARQFPNYSSELNVNALLLGDSALYLCASSFGTSHHTDTQYFGPGTRLTVL.

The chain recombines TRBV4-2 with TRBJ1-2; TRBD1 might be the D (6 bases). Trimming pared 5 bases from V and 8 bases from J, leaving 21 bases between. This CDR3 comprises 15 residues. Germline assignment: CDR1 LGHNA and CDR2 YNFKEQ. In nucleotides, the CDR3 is TGTGCCAGCAGCAAACCCGGGGGGGCGGTTTTGGGCTACACCTTC. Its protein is CASSKPGGAVLGYTF.

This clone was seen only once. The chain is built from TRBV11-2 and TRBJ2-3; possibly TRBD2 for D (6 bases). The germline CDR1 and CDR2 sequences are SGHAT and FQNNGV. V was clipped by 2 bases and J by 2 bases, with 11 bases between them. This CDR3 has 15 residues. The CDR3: CASSLSGPTTDTQYF. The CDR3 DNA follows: TGTGCCAGCAGCTTAAGCGGGCCAACCACAGATACGCAGTATTTT.

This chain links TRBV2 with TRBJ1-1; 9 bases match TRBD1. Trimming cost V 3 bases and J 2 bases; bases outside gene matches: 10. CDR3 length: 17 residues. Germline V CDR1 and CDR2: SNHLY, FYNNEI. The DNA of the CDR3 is TGTGCCAGCAGTGAGAACCAACGGACAGGGGCAAACACTGAAGCTTTCTTT. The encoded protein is CASSENQRTGANTEAFF.

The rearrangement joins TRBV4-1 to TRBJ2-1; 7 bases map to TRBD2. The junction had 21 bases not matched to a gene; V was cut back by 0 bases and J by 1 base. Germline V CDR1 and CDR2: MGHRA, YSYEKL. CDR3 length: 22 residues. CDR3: CASSQDQPWGGRLIPSYNEQFF. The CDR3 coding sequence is TGCGCCAGCAGCCAAGACCAGCCGTGGGGCGGGAGACTAATTCCGTCCTACAATGAGCAGTTCTTC.

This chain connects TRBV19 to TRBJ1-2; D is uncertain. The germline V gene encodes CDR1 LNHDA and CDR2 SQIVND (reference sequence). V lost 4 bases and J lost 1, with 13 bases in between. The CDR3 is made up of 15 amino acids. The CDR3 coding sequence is TGTGCCAGTAGTACTTCTTCTAGCATTAACTATGGCTACACCTTC. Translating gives CASSTSSSINYGYTF.

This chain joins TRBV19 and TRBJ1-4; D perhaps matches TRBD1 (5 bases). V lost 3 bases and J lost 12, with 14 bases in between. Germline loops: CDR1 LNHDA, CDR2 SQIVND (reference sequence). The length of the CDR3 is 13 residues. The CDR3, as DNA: TGTGCCAGTAGTATTGGGGGGGGTACGGAACTGTTTTTT. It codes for CASSIGGGTELFF.

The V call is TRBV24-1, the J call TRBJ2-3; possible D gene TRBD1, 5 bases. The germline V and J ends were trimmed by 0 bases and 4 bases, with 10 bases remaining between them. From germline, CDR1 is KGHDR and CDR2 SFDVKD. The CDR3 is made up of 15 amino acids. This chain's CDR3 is CATSDLIGDADTQYF. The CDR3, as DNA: TGTGCCACCAGTGATTTGATAGGGGATGCAGATACGCAGTATTTT.

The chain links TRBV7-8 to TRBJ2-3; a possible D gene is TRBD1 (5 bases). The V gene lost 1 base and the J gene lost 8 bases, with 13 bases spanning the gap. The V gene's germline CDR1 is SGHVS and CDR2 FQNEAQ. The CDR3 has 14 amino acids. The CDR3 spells CASSLVSGQGTQYF. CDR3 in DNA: TGTGCCAGCAGCTTAGTGTCTGGGCAGGGTACGCAGTATTTT.

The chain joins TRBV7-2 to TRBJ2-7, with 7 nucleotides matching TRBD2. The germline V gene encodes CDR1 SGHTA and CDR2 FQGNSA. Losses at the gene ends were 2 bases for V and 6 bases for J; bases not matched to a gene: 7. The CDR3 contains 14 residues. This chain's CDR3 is CASSLLLGGVEQYF. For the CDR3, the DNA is TGTGCCAGCAGCTTATTATTGGGAGGGGTCGAGCAGTACTTC.

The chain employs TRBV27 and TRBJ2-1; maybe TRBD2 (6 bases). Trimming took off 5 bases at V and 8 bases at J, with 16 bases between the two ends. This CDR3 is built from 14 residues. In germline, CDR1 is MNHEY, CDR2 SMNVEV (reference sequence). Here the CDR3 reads CASSPGRLAYEQFF. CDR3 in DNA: TGTGCCAGCAGTCCGGGGCGGCTAGCGTATGAGCAGTTCTTC.

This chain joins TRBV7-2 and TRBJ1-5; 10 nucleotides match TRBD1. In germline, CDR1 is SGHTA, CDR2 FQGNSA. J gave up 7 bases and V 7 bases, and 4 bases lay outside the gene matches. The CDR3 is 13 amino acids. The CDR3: CASTRTGGQPQHF. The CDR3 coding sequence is TGTGCCAGCACCAGGACAGGGGGACAGCCCCAGCATTTT.

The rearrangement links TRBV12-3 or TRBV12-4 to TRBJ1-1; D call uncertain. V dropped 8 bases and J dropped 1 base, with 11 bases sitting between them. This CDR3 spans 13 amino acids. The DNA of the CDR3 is TGTGCCAGCCTTTTGGCACAGAACACTGAAGCTTTCTTT. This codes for CASLLAQNTEAFF.

The CDR3 region is CASSLAFPNYGYTF. The CDR3 region has the DNA TGTGCCAGCAGCTTGGCTTTCCCAAACTATGGCTACACCTTC. This rearrangement joins TRBV7-9 to TRBJ1-2; no definite D call. Germline lookup yields CDR1 SEHNR and CDR2 FQNEAQ (reference sequence). The CDR3 has 14 amino acids. The germline V and J ends were trimmed by 3 bases and 2 bases, with 10 bases remaining between them.